These T cell receptor beta chains were read from a single sample in a study of CD8 T cells in ankylosing spondylitis. TCRdb re-called the 5' RACE reads through MiXCR, storing one row per CDR3 protein. This table holds some 200,000 distinct CDR3 sequences, 7% to 8% found once. Input material: blood, either unsorted or a sorted T cell fraction (not recorded which). These TCRs come from a male donor with ankylosing spondylitis. Both conserved end residues are part of each CDR3. Each record gives: V gene, J gene, clone size, D gene, CDR3 protein, CDR3 DNA. D genes are given only for firm matches. Size is omitted from some rows. Given values are once, few, many or a class for expanded clones.

TRBV10-3,TRBJ2-2,many,.,CAIEGGNTGELFF,TGTGCCATCGAAGGCGGGAACACCGGGGAGCTGTTTTTT
TRBV16,TRBJ2-7,many,.,CASSRLSYEQYF,TGTGCCAGCAGCCGTTTGAGCTACGAGCAGTACTTC
TRBV4-1,TRBJ1-2,many,.,CASSQEGILGYTF,TGCGCCAGCAGCCAAGAAGGCATCCTTGGCTACACCTTC
TRBV29-1,TRBJ1-1,many,TRBD1,CSVPPTGATTEAFF,TGCAGCGTTCCCCCGACAGGGGCGACCACTGAAGCTTTCTTT
TRBV5-6,TRBJ2-1,many,.,CASTRPPVIHEQFF,TGTGCCAGCACCCGCCCCCCAGTTATCCATGAGCAGTTCTTC
TRBV9,TRBJ2-2,many,.,CASSVGGAGELFF,TGTGCCAGCAGCGTAGGGGGGGCCGGGGAGCTGTTTTTT
TRBV6-5,TRBJ2-5,few,TRBD1,CASSYPPSGTGGETQYF,TGTGCCAGCAGTTACCCTCCTTCCGGGACAGGGGGTGAGACCCAGTACTTC
TRBV7-9,TRBJ2-7,.,.,CAMSPGILYEQYF,TGTGCCATGAGCCCCGGGATTCTCTACGAGCAGTACTTC
TRBV20-1,TRBJ2-1,many,.,CSALPLSHVEQFF,TGCAGTGCCCTACCCCTTAGCCACGTTGAGCAGTTCTTC
TRBV6-5,TRBJ1-1,.,.,CASSYFGRGQTEAFF,TGTGCCAGCAGTTACTTCGGCCGGGGGCAGACTGAAGCTTTCTTT
TRBV30,TRBJ2-1,.,.,CAWSVLWNEQFF,TGTGCCTGGAGTGTATTGTGGAATGAGCAGTTCTTC
TRBV27,TRBJ1-1,many,.,CASSLRQAPEAFF,TGTGCCAGCAGCTTACGACAAGCCCCTGAAGCTTTCTTT
TRBV10-3,TRBJ1-1,many,.,CAISDPPTGSNTEAFF,TGTGCCATCAGTGACCCTCCGACAGGTTCGAACACTGAAGCTTTCTTT